The rows below give T cell receptor beta chains drawn from one sample of a study of blood T cell repertoires in COVID-19. The repertoire was sequenced with immunoSEQ multiplex PCR; TCRdb's copy has only in-frame clones and lacks some. The data hold some 230,000 clones, with 70% to 85% observed a single time. The sample comprised PBMCs or T cells enriched from blood (not recorded which). The receptor set was obtained from a man in his forties or fifties who had recovered from COVID-19. Each CDR3 is given with its conserved first and last residue. D genes are given only for firm matches. Size tells how often a clone was seen (once, few, many) or the class of an expanded clone, and some rows leave it out.

abundance,v_gene,j_gene,d_gene,CDR3aa,CDR3nt
NA,TRBV6-5,TRBJ2-7,TRBD1,CASSRDRVEQYF,TGTGCCAGCAGCCGAGACAGGGTCGAGCAGTACTTC
NA,TRBV28,TRBJ2-2,NA,CASSPSRTVYTGELFF,TGTGCCAGCAGTCCCTCCAGGACAGTCTACACCGGGGAGCTGTTTTTT
NA,TRBV11-2,TRBJ2-7,TRBD2,CASSFLRTRGPYEQYF,TGTGCCAGCAGCTTCCTACGGACTAGGGGACCCTACGAGCAGTACTTC
NA,TRBV7-3,TRBJ1-1,NA,CASRLETANTEAFF,TGTGCCAGCAGGTTGGAGACAGCCAACACTGAAGCTTTCTTT
NA,TRBV3-1/TRBV3-2,TRBJ2-2,NA,CASSHEASANTGELFF,TGTGCCAGCAGCCATGAAGCCAGCGCGAACACCGGGGAGCTGTTTTTT
NA,TRBV4-3,TRBJ1-4,NA,CASSQDRGLGEKLFF,TGCGCCAGCAGCCAAGATCGTGGCCTTGGTGAAAAACTGTTTTTT
NA,TRBV13,TRBJ2-1,NA,CASSPEGAPYNEQFF,TGTGCCAGCAGCCCCGAGGGAGCGCCGTACAATGAGCAGTTCTTC
NA,TRBV5-8,TRBJ2-7,TRBD2,CASSWRTSGIPYEQYF,TGTGCCAGCAGCTGGAGGACTAGCGGGATACCCTACGAGCAGTACTTC
NA,TRBV19,TRBJ2-7,TRBD2,CASSTRSSGSWEQYF,TGTGCCAGTAGTACGCGGAGTAGCGGGAGCTGGGAGCAGTACTTC
NA,TRBV28,TRBJ1-4,NA,CASSLGGEKLFF,TGTGCCAGCAGTTTGGGGGGGGAAAAACTGTTTTTT
few,TRBV29-1,TRBJ1-2,TRBD1,CSVGRDRGQGYTF,TGCAGCGTTGGCCGGGACAGGGGGCAAGGCTACACCTTC
NA,TRBV28,TRBJ2-7,TRBD1,CASIGTGQGPDEQYF,TGTGCCAGCATCGGGACGGGACAGGGTCCCGACGAGCAGTACTTC
NA,TRBV30,TRBJ2-1,NA,CAWKTGSYNEQFF,TGTGCCTGGAAGACGGGCTCCTACAATGAGCAGTTCTTC
once,TRBV5-5,TRBJ1-4,NA,CASSLRGSATNEKLFF,TGTGCCAGCAGCTTGCGGGGAAGTGCAACTAATGAAAAACTGTTTTTT